This TCR beta chain was identified during a study of response to subunit inactivated influenza vaccine. TCRdb recomputed calls from the RT-PCR reads with MiXCR, one row per CDR3 protein. The table lists approximately 730,000 distinct CDR3 sequences, around 13% of them singletons, with 6.5% to 8.5% in the top ten. This CDR3 contains 14 residues. The V end was cut by 7 bases, the J end by 4 bases, with 11 bases between. This clonotype showed up many times. This specimen was PBMCs from blood, taken roughly 15 days before vaccination. V gene TRBV12-3 or TRBV12-4 combines with J gene TRBJ1-6; D gene ambiguous. The sequence derives from a man in his fifties or sixties who received an inactivated influenza vaccine. The CDR3 DNA is TGTGCCAGCACCCAAGGTCGTTATAATTCACCCCTCCACTTT. This gives the protein CASTQGRYNSPLHF.